These 17 T cell receptor beta chains share one sample of origin, sequenced in a study of blood T cell repertoires in COVID-19 (dated by TCRdb to 2020 to 2022). Library creation used the immunoSEQ multiplex PCR assay. TCRdb took this table from immuneACCESS and kept in-frame rearrangements with V and J called. Such tables lack part of the clones; where checked against another copy, unresolved V genes explain under half of the gap, and the rest is unexplained. The sample table holds approximately 310,000 clones, of which about 89% were seen once. Jointly, the top ten make up around 8% of the sample. Input material: peripheral blood. The receptors were sampled from a woman aged 50 to 60 who had recovered from COVID-19.

CDR3 protein: CASSDWAGGQETQYF. The CDR3 DNA reads as TGTGCCAGCAGTGATTGGGCAGGGGGGCAAGAGACCCAGTACTTC. V and J are TRBV2 and TRBJ2-5; D might be TRBD1 (7 bases). This CDR3 spans 15 amino acids. V was pared by 3 bases and J by 2 bases, with 13 bases between. The V gene's germline CDR1 is SNHLY and CDR2 FYNNEI.

The chain recombines TRBV11-2 with TRBJ2-2; D is unresolved. The CDR3 has 14 residues. The V and J ends lost 2 bases and 1 base respectively, with 5 bases between them. The germline V gene has CDR1 SGHAT and CDR2 FQNNGV. The CDR3 coding sequence is TGTGCCAGCAGCTTAACCGGGAACACCGGGGAGCTGTTTTTT. Protein sequence: CASSLTGNTGELFF. Using reference TRBV11-2 and TRBJ2-2 for the parts outside the CDR3, the full variable domain is EAGVAQSPRYKIIEKRQSVAFWCNPISGHATLYWYQQILGQGPKLLIQFQNNGVVDDSQLPKDRFSAERLKGVDSTLKIQPAKLEDSAVYLCASSLTGNTGELFFGEGSRLTVL.

The J gene is TRBJ2-7, the V gene TRBV19, with D perhaps TRBD1 (6 bases). The CDR3 is 16 amino acids. From germline, CDR1 is LNHDA and CDR2 SQIVND (reference sequence). V gave up 6 bases and J gave up 6 bases, with 24 bases separating them. Here the CDR3 reads CASSPAVQGKLLEQYF. In nucleotides, the CDR3 is TGTGCCAGTAGCCCGGCGGTGCAGGGGAAGCTTCTCGAGCAGTACTTC.

This clone has only one observation. The chain employs TRBV6-5 and TRBJ1-4; tentatively, D is TRBD1 (6 bases). Germline CDR1 MNHEY, CDR2 SVGAGI. The V end was cut by 6 bases, the J end by 10 bases, with 15 bases between. This CDR3 spans 13 amino acids. CDR3 sequence: CASSLLQGGKLFF. The CDR3 DNA reads as TGTGCCAGCAGCCTACTACAGGGCGGAAAACTGTTTTTT.

The chain couples TRBV18 to TRBJ2-3, with D hard to call. The V end lost 3 bases, the J end lost 0 bases, and 4 bases lay between the germline ends. The CDR3 has 13 residues. Germline V CDR1 and CDR2: KGHSH, LQKENI. The chain's CDR3 is CASSPPSTDTQYF. Here the CDR3 DNA reads TGTGCCAGCTCACCCCCTAGCACAGATACGCAGTATTTT.

The chain is built from TRBV18 and TRBJ2-7; 8 bases agree with TRBD2. Germline loops: CDR1 KGHSH, CDR2 LQKENI. This CDR3 is 14 amino acids long. Losses at the gene ends were 2 bases for V and 4 bases for J; bases not matched to a gene: 4. CDR3 amino acids: CASSPGTRRYEQYF. CDR3 bases: TGTGCCAGCTCACCAGGGACTAGGAGGTACGAGCAGTACTTC.

This clone was counted only a few times. The chain employs TRBV3-1 (or the pseudogene TRBV3-2) and TRBJ1-2, with a possible D match to TRBD1 (5 bases). The CDR3 length is 14 residues. The germline V gene encodes CDR1 LGHDT and CDR2 YNNKEL (reference sequence). Trimming left V 4 bases short and J 7 bases short, with 16 bases between. The CDR3 coding sequence is TGTGCCAGCAGCCCCTCGGAGGGGATGGGTGGCTACACCTTC. Translation gives CASSPSEGMGGYTF.

The rearrangement links TRBV7-8 to TRBJ2-1; 10 bases map to TRBD2. V was clipped by 1 base and J by 9 bases; unmatched bases: 9. Germline V CDR1 and CDR2: SGHVS, FQNEAQ. CDR3 size: 16 residues. For the CDR3, the DNA is TGTGCCAGCAGCTTAGGGACAAGCGGGGGGGCGGTTGAGCAGTTCTTC. It specifies CASSLGTSGGAVEQFF.

This rearrangement joins TRBV5-1 to TRBJ2-3, with a weak D call TRBD1 (6 bases). Trimming stripped 3 bases from V and 1 base from J, with 15 bases between. Germline-derived CDR1 and CDR2 are SGHRS and YFSETQ. This CDR3 region has 16 residues. The CDR3 region has the DNA TGCGCCAGCAGCTCCGAGAACAGGGCTGGCACAGATACGCAGTATTTT. Translation gives CASSSENRAGTDTQYF. Filled out from reference TRBV5-1 and TRBJ2-3, the complete variable domain reads KAGVTQTPRYLIKTRGQQVTLSCSPISGHRSVSWYQQTPGQGLQFLFEYFSETQRNKGNFPGRFSGRQFSNSRSEMNVSTLELGDSALYLCASSSENRAGTDTQYFGPGTRLTVL.

V and J are TRBV5-1 and TRBJ1-1; 7 nucleotides agree with TRBD1. Per germline, CDR1 SGHRS and CDR2 YFSETQ. The V and J ends lost 3 bases and 1 base, in that order; junction bases with no gene match: 9. CDR3 length: 16 residues. The CDR3 DNA sequence: TGCGCCAGCAGCTCTCACAGGGGTGAGAGGAACACTGAAGCTTTCTTT. Translating it yields CASSSHRGERNTEAFF.

The J gene is TRBJ2-5, the V gene TRBV19; TRBD1 aligns across 8 bases. V was pared by 9 bases and J by 9 bases, with 12 bases of the junction left unmatched. CDR3 length: 13 amino acids. The germline CDR1 and CDR2 sequences are LNHDA and SQIVND (reference sequence). As DNA, the CDR3 is TGTGCCAGCGGGACAGGCGACGGTTTGGCCCAGTACTTC. The encoded protein is CASGTGDGLAQYF.

This clone was seen only a few times. This chain connects TRBV6-5 to TRBJ1-5; 8 bases are a match to TRBD1. Per the germline V gene, CDR1 is MNHEY and CDR2 is SVGAGI. Trimming removed 6 bases from V and 6 bases from J; junction bases left unmatched: 10. The CDR3 runs to 15 residues. The CDR3 region is CASRYGQGRSQPQHF. CDR3 in DNA: TGTGCCAGCAGATATGGACAGGGAAGGAGTCAGCCCCAGCATTTT.

The V call is TRBV7-3, the J call TRBJ2-2; D perhaps matches TRBD1 (6 bases). There are 16 residues in the CDR3. Deletions cut 5 bases from V and 1 base from J, with 14 bases between. Germline V CDR1 and CDR2: SGHTA, FQGTGA. CDR3: CASSPMPQGNTGELFF. Here the CDR3 DNA reads TGTGCCAGCAGCCCAATGCCACAGGGGAACACCGGGGAGCTGTTTTTT.

The chain is built from TRBV30 and TRBJ2-7; TRBD2 is a possible D gene (6 bases). V lost 5 bases to trimming and J lost 0 bases, with 14 bases between them. Looked up from germline, CDR1 is GTSNPN and CDR2 is SVGIG (reference sequence). This CDR3 region has 14 residues. The CDR3 region is CAWSPGLSSYEQYF. CDR3 sequence (DNA): TGTGCCTGGTCGCCGGGACTGAGCTCCTACGAGCAGTACTTC.

The gene calls are TRBV27 and TRBJ2-7; TRBD2 is a possible D gene (5 bases). The ends were cut back, 3 bases at V and 6 bases at J, with 15 bases in the middle. Germline loops: CDR1 MNHEY, CDR2 SMNVEV (reference sequence). CDR3 size: 14 residues. The CDR3 DNA sequence: TGTGCCAGCAGTTTCGAGGTCAGGAGGTCCGAGCAGTACTTC. Amino acids: CASSFEVRRSEQYF.

The rearrangement uses TRBV3-1 (or the pseudogene TRBV3-2) and TRBJ2-7, with D tentatively TRBD1 (5 bases). Germline V lookup: CDR1 LGHDT, CDR2 YNNKEL (reference sequence). The length of the CDR3 is 15 residues. V lost 4 bases and J lost 0, with 13 bases in between. CDR3 bases: TGTGCCAGCAGCCCCAGGGTTCTAAGCTCCTACGAGCAGTACTTC. It encodes CASSPRVLSSYEQYF.

The table lists this clone with a few counts. V gene TRBV10-2 combines with J gene TRBJ1-4; 8 nucleotides agree with TRBD1. The ends lost 6 bases at V and 6 bases at J; junction bases unmatched: 12. The CDR3 has 16 amino acids. Per the germline V gene, CDR1 is WSHSY and CDR2 is SAAADI. In DNA, the CDR3 is TGCGCCAGCAGCCAAAGATCAGGGGGCGAGGATGAAAAACTGTTTTTT. The encoded protein is CASSQRSGGEDEKLFF.